Each of the 10 T cell receptor beta chains below was sequenced from the same sample in a study of regulatory T cells in long-lasting Graves disease. Specified time point: newly diagnosed GD, antithyroid drugs for less than 3 months. TCR sequences were obtained from RNA taken from PBMCs. According to the study, TCR beta libraries were built with iRepertoire HTBI primers and CDR3-region Arm-PCR. TCRdb itself ran the multiplex PCR reads through MiXCR, one entry per CDR3 protein. Counted here are approximately 300,000 distinct CDR3 sequences, about 20% occurring once; the ten biggest clones make up about 40%. The specimen was peripheral blood mononuclear cells (PBMCs), collected at new diagnosis, from a patient treated with antithyroid drugs. Every receptor here comes from a female donor with Graves disease.

The CDR3 spells CASIAGAADTQYF. CDR3 DNA: TGTGCCAGCATAGCGGGAGCGGCAGATACGCAGTATTTT. This chain joins TRBV19 and TRBJ2-3; 9 nucleotides align to TRBD2. This CDR3 contains 13 residues. CDR1 LNHDA and CDR2 SQIVND come from the germline V gene (reference sequence). V lost 9 bases, J lost 4 bases, and 5 bases stayed unmatched.

This chain connects TRBV18 to TRBJ2-1; D unclear. The length of the CDR3 is 11 residues. V dropped 3 bases and J dropped 15 bases, with 12 bases sitting between them. Per the germline V gene, CDR1 is KGHSH and CDR2 is LQKENI. CDR3 loop: CASSPPGMGFF. The CDR3 coding sequence is TGTGCCAGCTCACCCCCCGGCATGGGGTTCTTC.

The V gene is TRBV19, the J gene TRBJ2-7; 7 nucleotides match TRBD1. The CDR3 extends over 16 amino acids. CDR1 is LNHDA, CDR2 SQIVND, per germline (reference sequence). V dropped 4 bases and J dropped 5; count of bases not matched to a gene: 14. Written as DNA, the CDR3 is TGTGCCAGTAGTAATTTTATAGACAGGGAATTCGACGAGCAGTACTTC. It is translated as CASSNFIDREFDEQYF.

At least ten counts were recorded for this clonotype. This rearrangement joins TRBV19 to TRBJ1-1; TRBD1 aligns across 7 bases. The CDR3 totals 14 residues. After removal of 9 bases from V and 2 bases from J, the junction contained 9 bases not matched to a gene. The germline CDR1 and CDR2 sequences are LNHDA and SQIVND (reference sequence). The CDR3 coding sequence is TGTGCCAGCCACCAGGGACAGTCCAACACTGAAGCTTTCTTT. This codes for CASHQGQSNTEAFF.

The sample holds many counts of this clonotype. CDR3 sequence: CASSLGLGGYEQYF. The CDR3 coding sequence is TGTGCCAGCAGCTTAGGTCTAGGAGGATACGAGCAGTACTTC. The chain uses TRBV13 and TRBJ2-7; TRBD2 is a possible D gene (5 bases). The germline V gene encodes CDR1 PRHDT and CDR2 FYEKMQ (reference sequence). This CDR3 has 14 residues. The V end was cut by 0 bases, the J end by 4 bases, with 10 bases between.

This clonotype was seen ten or more times. The gene calls are TRBV28 and TRBJ2-3; the match to TRBD2 covers 7 bases. The CDR3 is 15 residues long. The J segment lost 3 bases and the V segment lost 5 bases, leaving 8 bases of the junction unmatched. The germline gives CDR1 MDHEN, CDR2 SYDVKM. The CDR3 sequence: CASSPAGRGTDTQYF. The CDR3 bases are TGTGCCAGCAGTCCAGCGGGGAGGGGTACAGATACGCAGTATTTT.

This clonotype was seen many times. The V gene is TRBV5-1, the J gene TRBJ2-5; TRBD1 might be the D (5 bases). V lost 0 bases, J lost 1 base, and 7 bases lay in between. The CDR3 covers 14 residues. Looked up from germline, CDR1 is SGHRS and CDR2 is YFSETQ. This CDR3 is CASSLETVQETQYF. The CDR3 DNA follows: TGCGCCAGCAGCTTGGAGACAGTCCAAGAGACCCAGTACTTC. Combining the CDR3 with reference TRBV5-1 and TRBJ2-5 gives the whole variable domain KAGVTQTPRYLIKTRGQQVTLSCSPISGHRSVSWYQQTPGQGLQFLFEYFSETQRNKGNFPGRFSGRQFSNSRSEMNVSTLELGDSALYLCASSLETVQETQYFGPGTRLLVL.

This clonotype has at least ten counts. The chain has TRBV10-3 and TRBJ2-1; D might be TRBD2 (6 bases). CDR1 is ENHRY and CDR2 is SYGVKD in the germline V gene. CDR3 length: 14 amino acids. The ends were cut back, 2 bases at V and 4 bases at J, with 9 bases in the middle. The CDR3 loop reads CAISEASVYNEQFF. The CDR3 DNA reads as TGTGCCATCAGTGAGGCTAGCGTGTACAATGAGCAGTTCTTC.

The chain uses TRBV6-2 or TRBV6-3 and TRBJ2-3; 8 bases match TRBD1. Germline lookup yields CDR1 MNHEY and CDR2 SVGEGT. This CDR3 contains 18 residues. Unmatched junction bases numbered 12, after V lost 3 bases and J lost 1 base. Here the CDR3 reads CASSYYPAGGGRTDTQYF. The DNA of the CDR3 is TGTGCCAGCAGTTATTACCCTGCAGGGGGCGGGCGCACAGATACGCAGTATTTT.

This chain links TRBV28 with TRBJ1-1, with 9 bases matching TRBD1. CDR1 is MDHEN, CDR2 SYDVKM, per germline. The CDR3 runs 14 residues. Unmatched junction bases numbered 8, after V lost 8 bases and J lost 4 bases. CDR3 loop: CASSTTGGPTEAFF. The CDR3 DNA sequence: TGTGCCAGCTCAACAACAGGGGGCCCCACTGAAGCTTTCTTT. The variable domain in full, with the rest retrieved from reference TRBV28 and TRBJ1-1, is DVKVTQSSRYLVKRTGEKVFLECVQDMDHENMFWYRQDPGLGLRLIYFSYDVKMKEKGDIPEGYSVSREKKERFSLILESASTNQTSMYLCASSTTGGPTEAFFGQGTRLTVV.